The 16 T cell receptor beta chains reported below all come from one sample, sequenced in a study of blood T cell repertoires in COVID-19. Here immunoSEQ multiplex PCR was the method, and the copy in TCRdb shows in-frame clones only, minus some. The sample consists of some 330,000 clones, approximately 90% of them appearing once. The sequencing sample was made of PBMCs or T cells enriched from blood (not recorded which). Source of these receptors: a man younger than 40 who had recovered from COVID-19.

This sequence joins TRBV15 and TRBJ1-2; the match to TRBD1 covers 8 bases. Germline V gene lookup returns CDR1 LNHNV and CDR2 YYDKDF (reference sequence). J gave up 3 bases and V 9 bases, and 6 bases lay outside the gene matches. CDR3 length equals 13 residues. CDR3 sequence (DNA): TGTGCCACGAACCAGGGACAGGACTATGGCTACACCTTC. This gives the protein CATNQGQDYGYTF. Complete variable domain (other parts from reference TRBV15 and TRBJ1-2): DAMVIQNPRYQVTQFGKPVTLSCSQTLNHNVMYWYQQKSSQAPKLLFHYYDKDFNNEADTPDNFQSRRPNTSFCFLDIRSPGLGDTAMYLCATNQGQDYGYTFGSGTRLTVV.

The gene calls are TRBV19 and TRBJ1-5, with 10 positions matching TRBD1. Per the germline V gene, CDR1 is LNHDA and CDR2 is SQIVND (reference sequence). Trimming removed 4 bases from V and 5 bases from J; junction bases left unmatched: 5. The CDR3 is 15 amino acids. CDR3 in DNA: TGTGCCAGTAGTACAAGGGGACAGGGGTATCAGCCCCAGCATTTT. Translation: CASSTRGQGYQPQHF.

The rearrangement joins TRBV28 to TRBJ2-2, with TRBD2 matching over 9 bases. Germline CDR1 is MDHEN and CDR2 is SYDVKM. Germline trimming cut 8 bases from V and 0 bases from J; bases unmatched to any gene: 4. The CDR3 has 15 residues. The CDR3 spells CASVRGGANTGELFF. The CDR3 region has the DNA TGTGCCAGCGTCCGCGGGGGGGCGAACACCGGGGAGCTGTTTTTT.

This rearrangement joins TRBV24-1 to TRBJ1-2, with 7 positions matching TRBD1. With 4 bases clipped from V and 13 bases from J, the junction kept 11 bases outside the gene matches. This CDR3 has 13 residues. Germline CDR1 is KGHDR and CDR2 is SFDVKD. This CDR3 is CATSDETGSGRTF. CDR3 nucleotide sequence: TGTGCCACCAGTGACGAGACAGGGTCGGGACGCACCTTC.

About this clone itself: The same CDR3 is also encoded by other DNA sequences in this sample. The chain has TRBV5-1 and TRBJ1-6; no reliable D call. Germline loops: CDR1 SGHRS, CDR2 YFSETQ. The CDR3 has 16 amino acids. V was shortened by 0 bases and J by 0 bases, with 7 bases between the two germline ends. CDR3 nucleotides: TGCGCCAGCAGCTTGGCGGGGAGCTCCTATAATTCACCCCTCCACTTT. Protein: CASSLAGSSYNSPLHF. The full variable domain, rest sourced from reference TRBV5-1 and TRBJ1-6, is KAGVTQTPRYLIKTRGQQVTLSCSPISGHRSVSWYQQTPGQGLQFLFEYFSETQRNKGNFPGRFSGRQFSNSRSEMNVSTLELGDSALYLCASSLAGSSYNSPLHFGNGTRLTVT.

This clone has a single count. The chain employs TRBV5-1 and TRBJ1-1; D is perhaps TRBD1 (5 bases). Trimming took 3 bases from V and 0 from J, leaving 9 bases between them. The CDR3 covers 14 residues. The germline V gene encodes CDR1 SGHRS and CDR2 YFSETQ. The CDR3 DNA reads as TGCGCCAGCAGCTCCCAGGGCTTGAACACTGAAGCTTTCTTT. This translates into CASSSQGLNTEAFF.

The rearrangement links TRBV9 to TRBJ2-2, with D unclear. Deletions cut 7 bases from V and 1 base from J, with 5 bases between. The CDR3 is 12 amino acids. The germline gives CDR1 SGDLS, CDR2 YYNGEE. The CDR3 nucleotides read TGTGCCAGCTCCCAGAACACCGGGGAGCTGTTTTTT. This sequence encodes CASSQNTGELFF.

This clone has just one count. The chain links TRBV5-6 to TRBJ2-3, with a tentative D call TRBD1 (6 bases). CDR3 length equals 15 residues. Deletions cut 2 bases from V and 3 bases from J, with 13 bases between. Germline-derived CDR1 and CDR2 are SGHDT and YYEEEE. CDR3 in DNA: TGTGCCAGCAGCTTTTCCCCAGGGGATACAGATACGCAGTATTTT. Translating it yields CASSFSPGDTDTQYF. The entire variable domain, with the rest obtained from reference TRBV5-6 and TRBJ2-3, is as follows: DAGVTQSPTHLIKTRGQQVTLRCSPKSGHDTVSWYQQALGQGPQFIFQYYEEEERQRGNFPDRFSGHQFPNYSSELNVNALLLGDSALYLCASSFSPGDTDTQYFGPGTRLTVL.

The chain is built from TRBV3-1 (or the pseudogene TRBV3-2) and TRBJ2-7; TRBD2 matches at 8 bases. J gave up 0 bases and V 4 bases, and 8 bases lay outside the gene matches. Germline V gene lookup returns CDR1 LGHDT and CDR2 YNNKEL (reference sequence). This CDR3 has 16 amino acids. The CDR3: CASSPIPGGSSYEQYF. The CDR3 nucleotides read TGTGCCAGCAGCCCGATTCCGGGAGGGAGCTCCTACGAGCAGTACTTC.

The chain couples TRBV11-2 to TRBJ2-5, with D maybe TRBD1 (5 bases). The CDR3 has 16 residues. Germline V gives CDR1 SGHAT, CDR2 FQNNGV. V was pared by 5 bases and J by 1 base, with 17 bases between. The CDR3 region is CASSPLGATLQETQYF. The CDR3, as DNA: TGTGCCAGCAGCCCACTTGGGGCTACACTCCAAGAGACCCAGTACTTC.

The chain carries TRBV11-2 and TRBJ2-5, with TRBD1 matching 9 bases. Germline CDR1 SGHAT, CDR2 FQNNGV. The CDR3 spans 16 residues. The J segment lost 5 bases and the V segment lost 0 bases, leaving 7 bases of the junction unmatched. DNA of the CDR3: TGTGCCAGCAGCTTAGATCAGGGACAGGGAGGGGAGACCCAGTACTTC. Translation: CASSLDQGQGGETQYF.

CDR3 region: CATSDPEGKDTGELFF. The CDR3 region has the DNA TGTGCCACCAGTGACCCGGAGGGGAAGGACACCGGGGAGCTGTTTTTT. The chain combines TRBV24-1 with TRBJ2-2; a weak D match, TRBD2 (6 bases). The CDR3 totals 16 residues. Germline V gives CDR1 KGHDR, CDR2 SFDVKD. Between the trimmed V and J ends, which lost 4 bases and 3 bases, there was a span of 14 bases.

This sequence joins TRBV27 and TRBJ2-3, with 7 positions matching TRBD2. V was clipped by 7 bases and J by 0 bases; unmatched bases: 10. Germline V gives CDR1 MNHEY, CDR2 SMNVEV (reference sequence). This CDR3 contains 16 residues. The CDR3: CASNRRGLYSTDTQYF. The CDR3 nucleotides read TGTGCCAGCAACCGTAGGGGACTATATAGCACAGATACGCAGTATTTT.

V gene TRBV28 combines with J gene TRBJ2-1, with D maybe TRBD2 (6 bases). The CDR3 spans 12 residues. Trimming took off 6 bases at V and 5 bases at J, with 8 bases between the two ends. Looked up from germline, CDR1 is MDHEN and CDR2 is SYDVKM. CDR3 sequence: CASRWGDNEQFF. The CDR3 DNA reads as TGTGCCAGCAGATGGGGGGACAATGAGCAGTTCTTC.

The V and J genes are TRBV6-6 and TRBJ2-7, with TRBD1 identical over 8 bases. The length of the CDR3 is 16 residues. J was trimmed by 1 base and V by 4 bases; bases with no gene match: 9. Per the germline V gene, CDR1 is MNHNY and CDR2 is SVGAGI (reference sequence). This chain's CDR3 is CASSWPDRGVSYEQYF. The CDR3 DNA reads TGTGCCAGCAGTTGGCCCGACAGGGGAGTTTCCTACGAGCAGTACTTC.

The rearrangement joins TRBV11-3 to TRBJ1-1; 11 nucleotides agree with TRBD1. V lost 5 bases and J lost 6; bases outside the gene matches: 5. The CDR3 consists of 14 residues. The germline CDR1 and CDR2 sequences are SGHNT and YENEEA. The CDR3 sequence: CASSPGQGASEAFF. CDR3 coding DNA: TGTGCCAGCAGCCCTGGACAGGGGGCGTCTGAAGCTTTCTTT.